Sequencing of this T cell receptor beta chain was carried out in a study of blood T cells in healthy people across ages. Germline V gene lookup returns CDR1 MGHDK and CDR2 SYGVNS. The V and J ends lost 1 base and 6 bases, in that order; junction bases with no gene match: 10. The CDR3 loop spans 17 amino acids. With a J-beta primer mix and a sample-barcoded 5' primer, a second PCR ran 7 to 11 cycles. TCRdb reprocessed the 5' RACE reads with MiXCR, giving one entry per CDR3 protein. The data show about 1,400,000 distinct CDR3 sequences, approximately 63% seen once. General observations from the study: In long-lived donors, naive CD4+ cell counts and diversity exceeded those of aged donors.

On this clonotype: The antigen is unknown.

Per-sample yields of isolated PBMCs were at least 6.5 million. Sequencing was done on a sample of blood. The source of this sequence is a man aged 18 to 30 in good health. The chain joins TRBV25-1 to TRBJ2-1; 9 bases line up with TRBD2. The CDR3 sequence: CASSESSASGTSNEQFF. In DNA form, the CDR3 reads TGTGCCAGCAGTGAATCGTCGGCTAGCGGGACAAGCAATGAGCAGTTCTTC.